Listed below are T cell receptor beta chains from one sample, sequenced in a study of blood T cell repertoires in COVID-19. Only in-frame clones appear in the TCRdb table, and some are missing; sequencing was by immunoSEQ multiplex PCR. Of 170,000 or so clones in the sample, approximately 87% were seen once. The sample comprised PBMCs or T cells enriched from blood (not recorded which). The receptors were gathered from a woman between 50 and 59 years old who had recovered from COVID-19. Both conserved end residues are trimmed from each CDR3. Not every row has a clone size; where given, it reads once, few, many or a size class.

V gene | clone size | CDR3 protein
TRBV27 | . | ASKTEGGINSPLH
TRBV7-2 | . | ASSGGQGASYGYT
TRBV7-2 | . | ASSLGTGNYEQY
TRBV7-3 | once | ASSLVGGVTGELF
TRBV5-6 | few | ASTPTYGGASSGELF
TRBV7-9 | . | ASSIQDYGYT
TRBV18 | . | ASSPPTATDTQY
TRBV6-4 | . | ASSPGRGRGQY
TRBV27 | . | ATPEGGRGIYNEQF
TRBV6-2/TRBV6-3 | few | ASSSGSPINQPQH
TRBV6-4 | . | ASRGSLTGELF
TRBV24-1 | . | ATSDGRGGYT
TRBV11-2 | once | ATRGGNGELF
TRBV21-1 | . | ASSTHSGNASTDTQY
TRBV29-1 | . | SVDPDSDGELF
TRBV12-3/TRBV12-4 | . | ASSLGREETQY
TRBV7-9 | . | ASSVYRGFDEQF
TRBV7-2 | . | ASSLYRQGAYNEQF
TRBV2 | once | ASLRVIGYEQY
TRBV18 | . | ASSQGGYTEAF
TRBV18 | . | ASSPNRQASYEQY
TRBV6-5 | . | ASSYDRGYTGELF
TRBV19 | . | ASSIASRGQPQH
TRBV5-1 | once | ASSYNAGTGATGELF
TRBV7-2 | . | ASNKDRGYEQY
TRBV7-2 | . | ASRGGSSSYEQY
TRBV7-9 | . | ASSPGQGVIYGYT
TRBV2 | . | ASRPPGATNEKLF
TRBV6-5 | . | ASSYEGATNEKLF
TRBV7-6 | . | ASSSQGYTEAF
TRBV19 | . | ASSISGGRETQY
TRBV19 | . | ASSIGFRFDTVNTGELF
TRBV19 | few | ASSGQLDTQY
TRBV2 | . | ASSHRVRGYT
TRBV7-2 | . | ASSSDLSSYEQY
TRBV9 | . | ASSVGTSEETQY
TRBV6-5 | . | ASSYSQGASGNTIY
TRBV2 | . | ASSGRDTEETQY
TRBV9 | . | ASSGRGRGPNEKLF
TRBV7-2 | few | ASSPHGQGPPLH
TRBV4-3 | . | ASSQVHGGLNIQY
TRBV6-5 | . | ASRPGLFSGNTIY
TRBV2 | few | ASNPGQGTYEQY
TRBV7-2 | . | ASSFLTENYEQY
TRBV5-1 | . | ASSPGGTGEHGQY
TRBV9 | . | ASSVGGTGGFDEQF
TRBV2 | . | ASTRTVTDTQY